Shown below are 17 T cell receptor beta chains from a single sample sequenced in a study of blood T cell repertoires in COVID-19. The assay was immunoSEQ multiplex PCR, and TCRdb's table has in-frame clones only and misses some. This repertoire shows 210,000 or so clones, less than 85% found once; its top ten account for roughly 7.8%. The specimen was peripheral blood. The receptors originated from a woman aged 80 or over with COVID-19, enrolled during active disease.

The rearrangement joins TRBV19 to TRBJ2-2; TRBD2 matches 11 bases. This CDR3 comprises 17 residues. The J segment lost 2 bases and the V segment lost 0 bases, leaving 2 bases of the junction unmatched. CDR1 is LNHDA, CDR2 SQIVND, per germline (reference sequence). The CDR3 protein is CASSIEGLAENTGELFF. The CDR3 DNA reads as TGTGCCAGTAGTATAGAGGGACTAGCGGAAAACACCGGGGAGCTGTTTTTT.

The J gene is TRBJ2-7, the V gene TRBV3-1 (or the pseudogene TRBV3-2); possible D gene TRBD2, 6 bases. Trimming removed 0 bases from V and 3 bases from J, with 15 bases in between. The CDR3 sequence is 16 residues long. Germline loops: CDR1 LGHDT, CDR2 YNNKEL (reference sequence). CDR3 amino acids: CASSQDPRRAFYEQYF. The CDR3 DNA is TGTGCCAGCAGCCAAGATCCCCGGAGGGCTTTCTACGAGCAGTACTTC.

This chain links TRBV29-1 with TRBJ2-2; 7 bases agree with TRBD1. Germline loops: CDR1 SQVTM, CDR2 ANQGSEA. With 6 bases clipped from V and 0 bases from J, the junction kept 4 bases outside the gene matches. CDR3 size: 14 residues. The CDR3 is CSVSGTANTGELFF. CDR3 bases: TGCAGCGTCTCCGGGACAGCGAACACCGGGGAGCTGTTTTTT.

A single count supports this clone. The rearrangement links TRBV19 to TRBJ2-7; 9 nucleotides align to TRBD1. This CDR3 contains 14 residues. With 6 bases clipped from V and 3 bases from J, the junction kept 6 bases outside the gene matches. Germline assignment: CDR1 LNHDA and CDR2 SQIVND (reference sequence). The DNA for the CDR3 is TGTGCCAGTAGAACCGGGACAGGGAACTACGAGCAGTACTTC. Its protein is CASRTGTGNYEQYF.

The rearrangement joins TRBV19 to TRBJ1-2; tentative D call: TRBD1 (5 bases). V was shortened by 8 bases and J by 4 bases, with 8 bases between the two germline ends. The CDR3 covers 11 residues. Germline V gives CDR1 LNHDA, CDR2 SQIVND (reference sequence). CDR3 residues: CASGGTYGYTF. CDR3 nucleotides: TGTGCCAGTGGAGGGACCTATGGCTACACCTTC.

The rearrangement links TRBV7-3 to TRBJ2-2; 8 bases align to TRBD2. The CDR3 contains 15 residues. The germline CDR1 and CDR2 sequences are SGHTA and FQGTGA. V was clipped by 5 bases and J by 7 bases; unmatched bases: 9. CDR3 sequence (DNA): TGTGCCAGCAGCCCGTTAGCGGGACTGGTCGGGGAGCTGTTTTTT. Translation: CASSPLAGLVGELFF. The full variable domain, in which reference TRBV7-3 and TRBJ2-2 provide the parts outside the CDR3, is GAGVSQTPSNKVTEKGKYVELRCDPISGHTALYWYRQSLGQGPEFLIYFQGTGAADDSGLPNDRFFAVRPEGSVSTLKIQRTERGDSAVYLCASSPLAGLVGELFFGEGSRLTVL.

The chain links TRBV18 to TRBJ2-7, with 7 positions matching TRBD1. Germline CDR1 and CDR2: KGHSH and LQKENI. This CDR3 spans 16 amino acids. V dropped 3 bases and J dropped 5; count of bases not matched to a gene: 13. The CDR3 loop reads CASSPGVPGGINEQYF. The CDR3 bases are TGTGCCAGCTCACCTGGAGTCCCAGGGGGTATCAACGAGCAGTACTTC.

This clone was observed at least ten times. The genes are TRBV20-1 and TRBJ2-6; D possibly corresponds to TRBD1 (6 bases). This CDR3 has 11 residues. V gave up 3 bases and J gave up 18 bases, with 15 bases separating them. The germline gives CDR1 DFQATT, CDR2 SNEGSKA (reference sequence). CDR3 region: CSARGVRQETF. The CDR3 nucleotides are TGCAGTGCTAGGGGTGTGCGACAGGAGACTTTC.

The chain carries TRBV5-1 and TRBJ1-2; TRBD1 matches at 10 bases. V lost 4 bases and J lost 5; bases outside the gene matches: 8. The V gene's germline CDR1 is SGHRS and CDR2 YFSETQ. The CDR3 is 15 residues long. CDR3 protein: CASSLGQGDSYGYTF. DNA of the CDR3: TGCGCCAGCAGCCTCGGACAGGGGGATTCTTATGGCTACACCTTC.

V gene TRBV5-1 combines with J gene TRBJ1-1, with D uncertain. CDR3 length equals 15 residues. The V gene lost 4 bases and the J gene lost 4 bases, with 17 bases spanning the gap. Per germline, CDR1 SGHRS and CDR2 YFSETQ. CDR3 loop: CASSIESDSATEAFF. CDR3 nucleotides: TGCGCCAGCAGCATAGAATCCGACTCGGCCACTGAAGCTTTCTTT.

This CDR3 is CASSVEGQTGSPLHF. CDR3 nucleotide sequence: TGTGCCAGCAGCGTCGAGGGACAGACAGGCTCACCCCTCCACTTT. The chain carries TRBV9 and TRBJ1-6; 7 bases align to TRBD1. The V segment lost 2 bases and the J segment 10 bases; nucleotides outside the gene matches: 9. This CDR3 has 15 amino acids. Germline-derived CDR1 and CDR2 are SGDLS and YYNGEE.

This clone appeared once. The chain combines TRBV6-6 with TRBJ1-1; no definite D call. This CDR3 contains 13 residues. CDR1 and CDR2 from the germline V gene are MNHNY and SVGAGI (reference sequence). Trimming cost V 2 bases and J 1 base, with 5 bases left between them. In nucleotides, the CDR3 is TGTGCCAGCAGTTACGGAGGGAACACTGAAGCTTTCTTT. Its translation: CASSYGGNTEAFF.

This clone was counted between two and nine times. CDR3 in DNA: TGCGCCAGCAGCTTGACCGGGACAGGGGCAGATACGCAGTATTTT. It codes for CASSLTGTGADTQYF. The chain uses TRBV5-1 and TRBJ2-3, with 10 nucleotides matching TRBD1. Germline CDR1 is SGHRS and CDR2 is YFSETQ. V dropped 1 base and J dropped 4; count of bases not matched to a gene: 3. CDR3 length equals 15 residues.

The chain employs TRBV19 and TRBJ1-2, with D uncertain. The V gene's germline CDR1 is LNHDA and CDR2 SQIVND (reference sequence). V was pared by 1 base and J by 4 bases, with 7 bases between. This CDR3 comprises 13 residues. The CDR3 reads CASSIATPYGYTF. For the CDR3, the DNA is TGTGCCAGTAGTATAGCAACTCCCTATGGCTACACCTTC.

The chain couples TRBV6-5 to TRBJ2-3; TRBD2 matches 9 bases. This CDR3 is built from 15 residues. Germline V gives CDR1 MNHEY, CDR2 SVGAGI. Trimming took 8 bases from V and 1 from J; bases not matched to a gene: 7. The CDR3 coding sequence is TGTGCCAGCGGCCCCCAGCGGGGGGGCACAGATACGCAGTATTTT. It yields the protein CASGPQRGGTDTQYF.

The chain recombines TRBV28 with TRBJ2-7; D possibly corresponds to TRBD1 (6 bases). Looked up from germline, CDR1 is MDHEN and CDR2 is SYDVKM. CDR3 length equals 14 residues. V lost 3 bases, J lost 6 bases, and 15 bases lay in between. In DNA, the CDR3 is TGTGCCAGCAGTTTCGTTGGCAGGGGCGGCGAGCAGTACTTC. It codes for CASSFVGRGGEQYF. Full variable domain (outside the CDR3, taken from reference TRBV28 and TRBJ2-7): DVKVTQSSRYLVKRTGEKVFLECVQDMDHENMFWYRQDPGLGLRLIYFSYDVKMKEKGDIPEGYSVSREKKERFSLILESASTNQTSMYLCASSFVGRGGEQYFGPGTRLTVT.

The chain is built from TRBV3-1 (or the pseudogene TRBV3-2) and TRBJ1-6; D remains ambiguous. Germline lookup yields CDR1 LGHDT and CDR2 YNNKEL (reference sequence). CDR3 length equals 14 residues. The V gene lost 4 bases and the J gene lost 8 bases, with 12 bases spanning the gap. The CDR3 here is CASSPRVKDSPLHF. The CDR3 bases are TGTGCCAGCAGCCCGAGGGTAAAGGATTCACCCCTCCACTTT.